The 29 T cell receptor beta chains below were found in one sample sequenced in a study of T-cell memory formation after mild COVID-19. TCRdb fed the 5' RACE reads into MiXCR, producing one record per CDR3 protein. Of 560,000 or so distinct CDR3 sequences listed, around 15% are singletons. The sequencing sample was made of PBMCs or a T cell subset sorted from them (not recorded which). The receptors here all came from an adult woman who had mild COVID-19 (a few samples of this study predate the infection). Cell type and time point are not known.

V and J are TRBV29-1 and TRBJ1-1, with D unresolved. Germline CDR1 is SQVTM and CDR2 is ANQGSEA. This CDR3 is 12 amino acids long. V was pared by 5 bases and J by 6 bases, with 13 bases between. The CDR3 protein is CSVMRTYPEAFF. The CDR3 nucleotides read TGCAGCGTTATGCGGACGTATCCTGAAGCTTTCTTT. Full variable domain (missing parts from reference TRBV29-1 and TRBJ1-1): SAVISQKPSRDICQRGTSLTIQCQVDSQVTMMFWYRQQPGQSLTLIATANQGSEATYESGFVIDKFPISRPNLTFSTLTVSNMSPEDSSIYLCSVMRTYPEAFFGQGTRLTVV.

This clonotype came up a few times. The chain uses TRBV4-1 and TRBJ2-2, with D tentatively TRBD1 (6 bases). The length of the CDR3 is 18 residues. The germline V gene has CDR1 MGHRA and CDR2 YSYEKL. Trimming left V 0 bases short and J 0 bases short, with 14 bases between. The CDR3: CASSQDWFQGTNTGELFF. CDR3 sequence (DNA): TGCGCCAGCAGCCAAGATTGGTTTCAGGGGACGAACACCGGGGAGCTGTTTTTT.

This CDR3 reads CSARDPRGSSTDTQYF. In nucleotides, the CDR3 is TGCAGTGCTAGAGATCCCCGGGGCAGTAGCACAGATACGCAGTATTTT. The chain is built from TRBV20-1 and TRBJ2-3; the D call may be TRBD1 or TRBD2 (5 bases each). This CDR3 contains 16 residues. Germline V lookup: CDR1 DFQATT, CDR2 SNEGSKA (reference sequence). V shed 0 bases and J shed 0 bases, with 13 bases lying between them.

In its sample, this clonotype was seen many times. V gene TRBV2 combines with J gene TRBJ2-3; 9 positions agree with TRBD2. The V segment lost 3 bases and the J segment 2 bases; nucleotides outside the gene matches: 3. The length of the CDR3 is 15 residues. Germline CDR1 and CDR2: SNHLY and FYNNEI. CDR3 in amino acids: CASSDGTSPTDTQYF. For the CDR3, the DNA is TGTGCCAGCAGTGATGGGACTAGCCCCACAGATACGCAGTATTTT. The full variable domain, completed using reference TRBV2 and TRBJ2-3, is EPEVTQTPSHQVTQMGQEVILRCVPISNHLYFYWYRQILGQKVEFLVSFYNNEISEKSEIFDDQFSVERPDGSNFTLKIRSTKLEDSAMYFCASSDGTSPTDTQYFGPGTRLTVL.

This rearrangement joins TRBV20-1 to TRBJ2-1, with 10 bases identical to TRBD2. V shed 7 bases, J shed 11 bases, and the junction held 8 bases outside the gene matches. Germline CDR1 reads DFQATT; CDR2 reads SNEGSKA (reference sequence). This CDR3 spans 12 amino acids. CDR3 bases: TGCAGTGGCGAAGCGGGGGGGCCTAAGCAGTTCTTC. The encoded protein is CSGEAGGPKQFF.

The chain is built from TRBV27 and TRBJ2-2, with 8 nucleotides matching TRBD2. With 6 bases clipped from V and 3 bases from J, the junction kept 3 bases outside the gene matches. The germline V gene has CDR1 MNHEY and CDR2 SMNVEV (reference sequence). CDR3 length: 14 residues. CDR3 sequence: CASRRGDYTGELFF. The CDR3 DNA reads TGTGCCAGCAGGCGGGGGGACTACACCGGGGAGCTGTTTTTT.

A few counts support this clonotype. The V gene is TRBV13, the J gene TRBJ2-1, with TRBD2 as a possible D gene (6 bases). Per germline, CDR1 PRHDT and CDR2 FYEKMQ (reference sequence). This CDR3 is 13 amino acids long. Trimming left V 5 bases short and J 15 bases short, with 20 bases between. CDR3 sequence reads: CASSLYGLPEPFF. The CDR3 DNA reads as TGTGCCAGCAGCCTATACGGACTACCAGAACCGTTCTTC.

In DNA, the CDR3 is TGTGCCAGCAGCGGGACTAGCGGAGTCCGCTCCTACGAGCAGTACTTC. Translating gives CASSGTSGVRSYEQYF. This chain links TRBV5-6 with TRBJ2-7, with 11 bases aligning to TRBD2. This CDR3 comprises 16 residues. Germline CDR1 and CDR2: SGHDT and YYEEEE. The trim removed 4 bases at V and 0 bases at J, leaving 6 bases unmatched.

The count of this clonotype is one. The chain has TRBV24-1 and TRBJ1-2; 10 nucleotides align to TRBD1. The CDR3 has 15 residues. With 3 bases clipped from V and 3 bases from J, the junction kept 3 bases outside the gene matches. Looked up from germline, CDR1 is KGHDR and CDR2 is SFDVKD. The CDR3 nucleotides read TGTGCCACCAGTGATCCGGACAGGGGGTACTATGGCTACACCTTC. It encodes CATSDPDRGYYGYTF.

This clonotype was recorded once. The rearrangement joins TRBV19 to TRBJ1-1; D might be TRBD1 (5 bases). The germline V gene encodes CDR1 LNHDA and CDR2 SQIVND (reference sequence). The CDR3 consists of 12 residues. Trimming took 5 bases from V and 11 from J, leaving 15 bases between them. The CDR3 protein is CASSSGGNRAFF. The DNA for the CDR3 is TGTGCCAGTAGTTCAGGAGGGAACAGGGCTTTCTTT. The entire variable domain, with the rest obtained from reference TRBV19 and TRBJ1-1, is as follows: DGGITQSPKYLFRKEGQNVTLSCEQNLNHDAMYWYRQDPGQGLRLIYYSQIVNDFQKGDIAEGYSVSREKKESFPLTVTSAQKNPTAFYLCASSSGGNRAFFGQGTRLTVV.

The CDR3 loop is CATSRVYSGTASYEQYF. In DNA form, the CDR3 reads TGTGCCACCAGCAGGGTTTATTCCGGGACAGCCTCCTACGAGCAGTACTTC. The V gene is TRBV15, the J gene TRBJ2-7; 7 nucleotides line up with TRBD1. V lost 3 bases and J lost 0; bases outside the gene matches: 11. Per the germline V gene, CDR1 is LNHNV and CDR2 is YYDKDF (reference sequence). CDR3 length: 17 residues.

This clonotype was seen only once. The chain couples TRBV4-2 to TRBJ2-7; D is uncertain. Trimming pared 0 bases from V and 0 bases from J, leaving 9 bases between. CDR1 is LGHNA and CDR2 is YNFKEQ in the germline V gene. The CDR3 consists of 15 residues. The CDR3 is CASSQDSPGSYEQYF. CDR3 nucleotides: TGTGCCAGCAGCCAAGACTCCCCCGGCTCCTACGAGCAGTACTTC.

J is TRBJ2-1 and V is TRBV19; 12 bases are shared with TRBD2. Germline values: CDR1 LNHDA, CDR2 SQIVND (reference sequence). Trimming removed 5 bases from V and 7 bases from J; junction bases left unmatched: 9. The CDR3 is made up of 16 amino acids. The CDR3 DNA is TGTGCCAGTAGTTCCCCCCGACTAGCGGGAGTAAATGAGCAGTTCTTC. As protein: CASSSPRLAGVNEQFF.

The rearrangement links TRBV11-2 to TRBJ2-1, with 11 bases lining up with TRBD1. Germline V CDR1 and CDR2: SGHAT, FQNNGV. The CDR3 has 15 amino acids. The J segment lost 2 bases and the V segment lost 5 bases, leaving 2 bases of the junction unmatched. The CDR3 loop reads CASSADRGPYNEQFF. DNA of the CDR3: TGTGCCAGCAGCGCGGACAGGGGGCCCTACAATGAGCAGTTCTTC.

The chain carries TRBV7-8 and TRBJ2-7, with 8 bases matching TRBD2. Germline assignment: CDR1 SGHVS and CDR2 FQNEAQ. V lost 5 bases to trimming and J lost 5 bases; unmatched junction nucleotides: 8. CDR3 size: 14 residues. In DNA, the CDR3 is TGTGCCAGCAGCCGCGGACTAGCTACGGACGAGCAGTACTTC. Its protein product is CASSRGLATDEQYF.

This clonotype has only a few counts. The rearrangement uses TRBV7-2 and TRBJ1-6; 10 nucleotides align to TRBD1. CDR3 length equals 15 residues. The germline V gene encodes CDR1 SGHTA and CDR2 FQGNSA. V shed 6 bases, J shed 9 bases, and the junction held 8 bases outside the gene matches. CDR3 sequence (DNA): TGTGCCAGCAGTTATTGGGGGACAGGGGTTTCACCCCTCCACTTT. It translates to CASSYWGTGVSPLHF.

The chain is built from TRBV6-2 or TRBV6-3 and TRBJ2-7, with 8 nucleotides matching TRBD2. Trimming at V came to 7 bases and at J to 10 bases, leaving 18 bases not matched to a gene. Germline CDR1 is MNHEY and CDR2 is SVGEGT. The CDR3 is made up of 15 amino acids. The CDR3 sequence: CASMYSGRAFDGQYF. The CDR3 DNA sequence: TGTGCCAGCATGTACTCCGGGAGGGCATTTGACGGACAGTACTTC.

The sample holds a few counts of this clonotype. J is TRBJ1-4 and V is TRBV7-2, with no clear D. V dropped 6 bases and J dropped 6 bases, with 20 bases sitting between them. The CDR3 is 16 residues long. Germline V lookup: CDR1 SGHTA, CDR2 FQGNSA. The CDR3 DNA reads TGTGCCAGCAGACATCGACCGGGAGCGGGAGATGAAAAACTGTTTTTT. Its translation is CASRHRPGAGDEKLFF.

This clonotype was picked up a small number of times. J is TRBJ2-1 and V is TRBV7-2, with a tentative D call TRBD1 (6 bases). V was shortened by 4 bases and J by 0 bases, with 16 bases between the two germline ends. The CDR3 sequence is 17 residues long. The germline CDR1 and CDR2 sequences are SGHTA and FQGNSA. Here the CDR3 reads CASSSLGTHISYNEQFF. CDR3 coding DNA: TGTGCCAGCAGCTCCCTCGGGACACACATCTCCTACAATGAGCAGTTCTTC.

The chain is built from TRBV7-2 and TRBJ2-7, with D tentatively TRBD2 (5 bases). Trimming pared 9 bases from V and 1 base from J, leaving 19 bases between. Per germline, CDR1 SGHTA and CDR2 FQGNSA. The CDR3 covers 15 residues. CDR3 coding DNA: TGTGCCAGTAGACTTTTTTCGGTAGCGTCCTACGAGCAGTACTTC. This codes for CASRLFSVASYEQYF. The full variable domain, in which reference TRBV7-2 and TRBJ2-7 provide the parts outside the CDR3, is GAGVSQSPSNKVTEKGKDVELRCDPISGHTALYWYRQSLGQGLEFLIYFQGNSAPDKSGLPSDRFSAERTGGSVSTLTIQRTQQEDSAVYLCASRLFSVASYEQYFGPGTRLTVT.

V gene TRBV4-1 combines with J gene TRBJ1-2; 8 nucleotides match TRBD1. V was clipped by 0 bases and J by 7 bases; unmatched bases: 10. Germline-derived CDR1 and CDR2 are MGHRA and YSYEKL. The CDR3 length is 16 residues. The CDR3 bases are TGCGCCAGCAGCCAAGATGCGAGGGCAGGGGGCCTTGGCTACACCTTC. This codes for CASSQDARAGGLGYTF.

The rearrangement uses TRBV20-1 and TRBJ1-2; the match to TRBD1 covers 8 bases. V trimming: 4 bases; J trimming: 2 bases; junction bases outside the gene matches: 3. This CDR3 has 13 residues. Germline lookup yields CDR1 DFQATT and CDR2 SNEGSKA (reference sequence). The CDR3 DNA reads as TGCAGTGCTACTCGGACAGGGAACTATGGCTACACCTTC. Translated: CSATRTGNYGYTF.

This clonotype was seen repeatedly, ten times or more. The genes are TRBV12-3 or TRBV12-4 and TRBJ1-1; TRBD1 agrees at 11 bases. This CDR3 has 15 amino acids. J was trimmed by 4 bases and V by 4 bases; bases with no gene match: 5. The CDR3 reads CASSYTGTGGTEAFF. Written as DNA, the CDR3 is TGTGCCAGCAGTTACACCGGGACAGGGGGCACTGAAGCTTTCTTT.

V is TRBV3-1 and J is TRBJ2-7; the D is unclear. V was cut by 1 base and J by 6 bases, with 10 bases left in between. The CDR3 runs 13 residues. Germline values: CDR1 LGHDT, CDR2 YNNKEL (reference sequence). The CDR3 is CASSQASQFEQYF. In nucleotides, the CDR3 is TGTGCCAGCAGCCAAGCCTCCCAGTTCGAGCAGTACTTC.

This clonotype showed up just a few times. The chain links TRBV12-3 or TRBV12-4 to TRBJ2-3; D gene unclear. Trimming cost V 2 bases and J 9 bases, with 15 bases left between them. The CDR3 consists of 14 residues. In DNA form, the CDR3 reads TGTGCCAGCAGTTTAAGGCGAGAGCATCCAACGCAGTATTTT. Its protein is CASSLRREHPTQYF.

This clonotype was observed a few times. This chain links TRBV30 with TRBJ1-3; D uncertain. The V gene's germline CDR1 is GTSNPN and CDR2 SVGIG (reference sequence). Trimming stripped 1 base from V and 2 bases from J, with 3 bases between. CDR3 size: 12 residues. This CDR3 is CAWSGTGNTIYF. Written as DNA, the CDR3 is TGTGCCTGGAGTGGAACTGGAAACACCATATATTTT.

Only a few counts were recorded for this clonotype. The chain carries TRBV12-3 or TRBV12-4 and TRBJ2-7; D remains ambiguous. There are 12 residues in the CDR3. Trimming stripped 6 bases from V and 3 bases from J, with 9 bases between. CDR3 in amino acids: CASSSGNYEQYF. The CDR3 DNA sequence: TGTGCCAGCAGCTCGGGTAACTACGAGCAGTACTTC.

This clonotype has a handful of counts. The gene calls are TRBV4-1 and TRBJ1-2; D possibly corresponds to TRBD1 (6 bases). The CDR3 sequence is 14 residues long. The V and J ends lost 1 base and 4 bases respectively, with 10 bases between them. The germline CDR1 and CDR2 sequences are MGHRA and YSYEKL. The CDR3 coding sequence is TGCGCCAGCAGCCAAGGAGCAGGGGCCTATGGCTACACCTTC. It encodes CASSQGAGAYGYTF.

Only a few counts were recorded for this clonotype. J is TRBJ2-7 and V is TRBV11-2; D might be TRBD1 (5 bases). Germline V gene data show CDR1 as SGHAT and CDR2 as FQNNGV. The CDR3 spans 16 residues. The germline V and J ends were trimmed by 6 bases and 3 bases, with 21 bases remaining between them. The CDR3 DNA reads TGTGCCAGCAGTCCTCGCCCCACAGGACGAAGCTACGAGCAGTACTTC. Its translation is CASSPRPTGRSYEQYF.